This T cell receptor beta chain was retrieved from a study of OX40 agonist ivuxolimab in advanced cancers. Across the study: It was ivuxolimab, an agonistic anti-OX40 (CD134) antibody, that patients were treated with.

Findings and caveats of the study: Doses of 0.1 to 3.0 mg/kg were accompanied by clonal expansion of CD4+ and CD8+ blood T cells by week 6. Averaged across samples, CD8+ T cells carried more expanded clones than CD4+ did.

CDR1 and CDR2 from the germline V gene are MNHEY and SMNVEV (reference sequence). The CDR3 length is 13 residues. V was pared by 5 bases and J by 5 bases, with 12 bases between. With regard to this clone: Its antigen is as yet unknown.

TCRdb's copy holds only in-frame clones and misses some; the assay was immunoSEQ multiplex PCR. The sample carries several thousand clones, around three quarters recorded once. The chain combines TRBV27 with TRBJ2-5; D call uncertain. This sequence was found in an adult with an advanced solid tumor such as melanoma, head and neck, liver or kidney cancer. The starting material was CD4+ or CD8+ T cells sorted from blood, obtained in a trial of the OX40 agonist ivuxolimab. The CDR3 loop reads CASSPVYWETQYF. CDR3 nucleotides: TGTGCCAGCAGTCCCGTTTATTGGGAGACCCAGTACTTC.